These 4 T cell receptor beta chains were sequenced from one sample in a study of beta chain features in type 1 diabetes. The whole isolated RNA underwent reverse transcription, so sequencing captured expressed TCRB transcripts. The table came from immunoSEQ multiplex PCR; TCRdb's copy has only in-frame clones and leaves some out. The top ten clones hold 0.044% of a sample with about 350,000 clones, roughly a fifth of them seen once. The sequenced material came from naive CD4+ T cells from blood. The receptors here all came from a woman aged 18-29 years in good health.

This clone was recorded a few times. The chain carries TRBV7-9 and TRBJ2-5; D gene uncertain. The CDR3 is 13 amino acids. The V gene lost 1 base and the J gene lost 4 bases, with 7 bases spanning the gap. CDR1 and CDR2 (germline): SEHNR, FQNEAQ (reference sequence). As DNA, the CDR3 is TGTGCCAGCAGCTTAGGTCTAGGAGAGACCCAGTACTTC. Protein sequence: CASSLGLGETQYF.

About this clone itself: At one end, the junction sequence differs from germline, possibly due to a read error. The V and J genes are TRBV9 and TRBJ1-2; TRBD1 agrees at 9 bases. Germline V CDR1 and CDR2: SGDLS, YYNGEE. This CDR3 spans 16 amino acids. CDR3 DNA sequence: TGTGCCAGCAGCGTCGATTACAGGGGGCGGGTCTATAGCTACACCTTC. This translates into CASSVDYRGRVYSYTF.

The chain is built from TRBV4-3 and TRBJ2-5, with 8 bases fitting TRBD2. The CDR3 has 17 amino acids. Germline V gene lookup returns CDR1 LGHNA and CDR2 YSLEER. Germline trimming cut 0 bases from V and 5 bases from J; bases unmatched to any gene: 11. The CDR3 loop reads CASSQDFGLASGETQYF. CDR3 nucleotide sequence: TGCGCCAGCAGCCAAGATTTCGGGTTGGCTAGCGGGGAGACCCAGTACTTC.

This clone has only a few counts. The rearrangement uses TRBV6-4 and TRBJ1-6, with D possibly being TRBD1 (5 bases). This CDR3 region has 12 residues. In germline, CDR1 is MRHNA, CDR2 SNTAGT. Trimming removed 0 bases from V and 15 bases from J, with 9 bases in between. Here the CDR3 DNA reads TGTGCCAGCAGTGACTCCGGGGGTCTCCTCCACTTT. Protein: CASSDSGGLLHF.